These 26 T cell receptor beta chains share one sample of origin, sequenced in a study of blood T cell repertoires in COVID-19 (dated by TCRdb to about 2020). Library preparation was by the immunoSEQ multiplex PCR assay. TCRdb limited this immuneACCESS table to in-frame rearrangements with V and J called. A share of clones is missing; checked studies link under half to unresolved V genes, and the rest is unexplained. The sample has tens of thousands of clones on record, 79% of them singletons. The top ten clonotypes cover approximately 26% of the sample. The sequencing sample was made of peripheral blood. These receptors were collected from a man aged 60 to 75 with active or convalescent COVID-19.

V and J are TRBV5-1 and TRBJ2-1, with 13 bases aligning to TRBD2. Germline V gives CDR1 SGHRS, CDR2 YFSETQ. The CDR3 runs to 15 residues. V shed 6 bases and J 7 bases; nucleotides not matched to a gene: 7. DNA of the CDR3: TGCGCCAGCACACCAACTAGCGGGGGGGCTAATGAGCAGTTCTTC. Amino acids: CASTPTSGGANEQFF.

The CDR3 protein is CASRESGSFFPYEQYF. CDR3 in DNA: TGTGCCAGCCGGGAATCAGGTTCCTTCTTCCCCTACGAGCAGTACTTC. V and J are TRBV18 and TRBJ2-7; D is possibly TRBD2 (5 bases). CDR1 KGHSH and CDR2 LQKENI come from the germline V gene. V gave up 8 bases and J gave up 2 bases, with 22 bases separating them. The CDR3 spans 16 residues.

This chain joins TRBV7-9 and TRBJ1-6; D call uncertain. Germline CDR1 and CDR2: SEHNR and FQNEAQ (reference sequence). V was shortened by 0 bases and J by 2 bases, with 11 bases between the two germline ends. The CDR3 length is 17 residues. The CDR3 is CASSLAVEFTYNSPLHF. The CDR3 DNA is TGTGCCAGCAGCTTAGCGGTGGAGTTCACCTATAATTCACCCCTCCACTTT.

V and J are TRBV9 and TRBJ1-3, with a possible D match to TRBD1 (5 bases). Per the germline V gene, CDR1 is SGDLS and CDR2 is YYNGEE. The CDR3 is 15 amino acids. The V gene lost 5 bases and the J gene lost 6 bases, with 18 bases spanning the gap. CDR3 sequence reads: CASSRDSSLLNTIYF. DNA of the CDR3: TGTGCCAGCAGTCGGGACTCCTCTCTCTTAAACACCATATATTTT.

The J gene is TRBJ2-5, the V gene TRBV9, with a tentative D call TRBD2 (6 bases). V was clipped by 2 bases and J by 5 bases, with 16 bases between them. Germline V gene lookup returns CDR1 SGDLS and CDR2 YYNGEE. CDR3 length: 15 amino acids. This chain's CDR3 is CASSVGTSHGETQYF. Here the CDR3 DNA reads TGTGCCAGCAGCGTTGGTACTAGCCATGGGGAGACCCAGTACTTC.

The V and J genes are TRBV12-3 or TRBV12-4 and TRBJ1-5; 8 positions agree with TRBD1. Losses at the gene ends were 6 bases for V and 8 bases for J; bases not matched to a gene: 6. This CDR3 spans 13 amino acids. This chain's CDR3 is CASSLTGAEPQHF. In DNA form, the CDR3 reads TGTGCCAGCAGCCTGACAGGGGCGGAGCCCCAGCATTTT.

The rearrangement links TRBV6-5 to TRBJ2-3; the D is unclear. Trimming left V 2 bases short and J 3 bases short, with 6 bases between. Germline CDR1 and CDR2: MNHEY and SVGAGI. The CDR3 is 13 residues long. The CDR3 DNA sequence: TGTGCCAGCAGTTACGGCCAGACAGATACGCAGTATTTT. Its protein is CASSYGQTDTQYF.

This clone was recorded only once. V usage is TRBV4-1 and J usage is TRBJ2-5; D is possibly TRBD1 (5 bases). V was shortened by 1 base and J by 4 bases, with 13 bases between the two germline ends. CDR1 is MGHRA and CDR2 is YSYEKL in the germline V gene. The CDR3 extends over 15 amino acids. The CDR3 bases are TGCGCCAGCAGCCAAGGCCGGGCAGGGCGAGAGACCCAGTACTTC. This encodes CASSQGRAGRETQYF.

CDR3 sequence (DNA): TGTGCCAGCAGTGAATATGCGGATGCGAACACTGAAGCTTTCTTT. Amino acids: CASSEYADANTEAFF. The genes are TRBV25-1 and TRBJ1-1; D is uncertain. Germline CDR1 is MGHDK and CDR2 is SYGVNS. CDR3 length: 15 residues. The ends were cut back, 0 bases at V and 1 base at J, with 9 bases in the middle.

A few counts support this clone. The chain has TRBV7-9 and TRBJ1-1; no firm D call. The CDR3 runs 13 residues. Trimming took 1 base from V and 2 from J, leaving 5 bases between them. The germline gives CDR1 SEHNR, CDR2 FQNEAQ (reference sequence). CDR3 loop: CASSLVGNTEAFF. The CDR3, as DNA: TGTGCCAGCAGCTTAGTGGGCAACACTGAAGCTTTCTTT.

V is TRBV10-3 and J is TRBJ1-3; a weak D match, TRBD1 (6 bases). The CDR3 extends over 11 amino acids. The V end lost 10 bases, the J end lost 5 bases, and 9 bases lay between the germline ends. Germline V gene sequence: CDR1 ENHRY, CDR2 SYGVKD. The CDR3 loop is CATGQRNTIYF. CDR3 DNA: TGTGCCACCGGACAGCGAAACACCATATATTTT.

The chain employs TRBV7-9 and TRBJ2-2; D remains unclear. The V and J ends lost 3 bases and 0 bases respectively, with 5 bases between them. CDR3 length: 14 amino acids. From germline, CDR1 is SEHNR and CDR2 FQNEAQ (reference sequence). In nucleotides, the CDR3 is TGTGCCAGCAGCTTGGCCGCGAACACCGGGGAGCTGTTTTTT. Amino acid sequence: CASSLAANTGELFF.

This clone was observed once. The V call is TRBV2, the J call TRBJ2-2, with 10 bases identical to TRBD2. From germline, CDR1 is SNHLY and CDR2 FYNNEI. The CDR3 totals 14 residues. The trim removed 4 bases at V and 7 bases at J, leaving 3 bases unmatched. CDR3 DNA: TGTGCCAGCAGTGCTAGCGGGGGTGTCGGGGAGCTGTTTTTT. Protein sequence: CASSASGGVGELFF.

This sequence joins TRBV7-9 and TRBJ1-4; maybe TRBD1 (5 bases). This CDR3 spans 15 amino acids. V was trimmed by 0 bases and J by 5 bases, leaving 10 bases between them. Germline V gene data show CDR1 as SEHNR and CDR2 as FQNEAQ (reference sequence). Here the CDR3 DNA reads TGTGCCAGCAGCTTAGCAGGGGCAAGGAATGAAAAACTGTTTTTT. It translates to CASSLAGARNEKLFF. The full variable domain, rest sourced from reference TRBV7-9 and TRBJ1-4, is DTGVSQNPRHKITKRGQNVTFRCDPISEHNRLYWYRQTLGQGPEFLTYFQNEAQLEKSRLLSDRFSAERPKGSFSTLEIQRTEQGDSAMYLCASSLAGARNEKLFFGSGTQLSVL.

The J gene is TRBJ2-7, the V gene TRBV6-6, with D maybe TRBD2 (6 bases). The CDR3 is 16 amino acids. Germline CDR1 MNHNY, CDR2 SVGAGI (reference sequence). V lost 7 bases and J lost 6, with 25 bases in between. The CDR3 region is CASKTTTGDSRGEQYF. Written as DNA, the CDR3 is TGTGCCAGCAAGACTACTACGGGGGACTCTCGGGGCGAGCAGTACTTC.

V is TRBV5-1 and J is TRBJ2-1; D is uncertain. The CDR3 is 15 amino acids. Trimming left V 0 bases short and J 0 bases short, with 7 bases between. Germline V gene data show CDR1 as SGHRS and CDR2 as YFSETQ. CDR3 sequence: CASSLGVSSYNEQFF. CDR3 in DNA: TGCGCCAGCAGCTTGGGTGTCAGCTCCTACAATGAGCAGTTCTTC. Combining the CDR3 with reference TRBV5-1 and TRBJ2-1 gives the whole variable domain KAGVTQTPRYLIKTRGQQVTLSCSPISGHRSVSWYQQTPGQGLQFLFEYFSETQRNKGNFPGRFSGRQFSNSRSEMNVSTLELGDSALYLCASSLGVSSYNEQFFGPGTRLTVL.

CDR3 sequence (DNA): TGTGCCAGCAGCCGACGGACAGGGGGCGCCTACAATGAGCAGTTCTTC. Translation gives CASSRRTGGAYNEQFF. The genes are TRBV5-4 and TRBJ2-1, with 11 bases fitting TRBD1. The CDR3 covers 16 residues. Germline CDR1 and CDR2: SGHNT and YYREEE (reference sequence). V trimming: 4 bases; J trimming: 2 bases; junction bases outside the gene matches: 5.

The chain recombines TRBV2 with TRBJ1-5, with D possibly TRBD1 on 6 matching bases. The V end was cut by 6 bases, the J end by 7 bases, with 13 bases between. The germline V gene has CDR1 SNHLY and CDR2 FYNNEI. The length of the CDR3 is 13 residues. Here the CDR3 reads CASSVDRNQPQHF. In DNA form, the CDR3 reads TGTGCCAGCAGCGTAGACAGGAACCAGCCCCAGCATTTT.

The V and J genes are TRBV9 and TRBJ1-4; D ambiguous. Germline V gene data show CDR1 as SGDLS and CDR2 as YYNGEE. V was trimmed by 2 bases and J by 2 bases, leaving 13 bases between them. This CDR3 comprises 16 residues. CDR3 loop: CASSVTGAWTNEKLFF. The CDR3 DNA reads TGTGCCAGCAGCGTGACTGGCGCCTGGACTAATGAAAAACTGTTTTTT.

This clone appeared many times. The CDR3 reads CASSGWGGSSTEAFF. The CDR3 DNA reads as TGTGCCAGCAGCGGTTGGGGGGGCTCAAGCACTGAAGCTTTCTTT. V and J are TRBV11-2 and TRBJ1-1; TRBD1 might be the D (6 bases). Germline-derived CDR1 and CDR2 are SGHAT and FQNNGV. V was shortened by 5 bases and J by 4 bases, with 17 bases between the two germline ends. The CDR3 has 15 residues.

This chain joins TRBV11-2 and TRBJ2-7, with D hard to call. CDR1 is SGHAT and CDR2 is FQNNGV in the germline V gene. Deletions cut 0 bases from V and 6 bases from J, with 15 bases between. This CDR3 contains 15 residues. Written as DNA, the CDR3 is TGTGCCAGCAGCTTAGAGCGAACCTCCGTGAGCGAGCAGTACTTC. It yields the protein CASSLERTSVSEQYF.

The chain combines TRBV19 with TRBJ1-4; D is unresolved. V shed 7 bases and J shed 6 bases, with 12 bases lying between them. The germline V gene encodes CDR1 LNHDA and CDR2 SQIVND (reference sequence). The CDR3 contains 13 residues. CDR3 protein: CASNAGNYEKLFF. The CDR3 DNA is TGTGCCAGTAACGCGGGGAACTATGAAAAACTGTTTTTT.

This chain connects TRBV11-1 to TRBJ2-2; possible D gene TRBD1, 6 bases. The CDR3 is 15 residues long. Trimming shortened V by 5 bases and J by 6 bases, and 16 bases separated the two germline ends. The germline gives CDR1 SGHAT, CDR2 FQDESV (reference sequence). The CDR3 nucleotides read TGTGCCAGCAGCCCAGATTCAGGGGTTTCCGGGGAGCTGTTTTTT. As protein: CASSPDSGVSGELFF.

The genes are TRBV29-1 and TRBJ2-5, with 11 bases aligning to TRBD1. CDR3 length: 14 residues. Germline V gives CDR1 SQVTM, CDR2 ANQGSEA. V was pared by 5 bases and J by 1 base, with 3 bases of the junction left unmatched. As DNA, the CDR3 is TGCAGCGTTAGGGACAGGGGGTTCCAAGAGACCCAGTACTTC. This encodes CSVRDRGFQETQYF.

This chain joins TRBV4-2 and TRBJ2-1; tentative D call: TRBD2 (5 bases). Trimming took off 2 bases at V and 8 bases at J, with 7 bases between the two ends. The CDR3 loop spans 12 amino acids. Germline assignment: CDR1 LGHNA and CDR2 YNFKEQ. The CDR3 protein is CASSQRGDEQFF. The CDR3 DNA reads TGTGCCAGCAGCCAACGGGGAGATGAGCAGTTCTTC.

V and J are TRBV3-1 (or the pseudogene TRBV3-2) and TRBJ1-1; a possible D gene is TRBD1 (5 bases). V lost 1 base to trimming and J lost 5 bases, with 8 bases between them. Looked up from germline, CDR1 is LGHDT and CDR2 is YNNKEL (reference sequence). The CDR3 loop spans 13 amino acids. CDR3 protein: CASSQGRQTEAFF. CDR3 in DNA: TGTGCCAGCAGCCAAGGGAGACAGACTGAAGCTTTCTTT.